Ten or more counts support the clone carrying this T cell receptor beta chain. Germline V gene data show CDR1 as DFQATT and CDR2 as SNEGSKA (reference sequence). V was clipped by 3 bases and J by 7 bases, with 18 bases between them. The CDR3 is made up of 15 amino acids. These data come from a study of T cells in Graves' hyperthyroidism and ophthalmopathy. What was amplified from RNA transcripts were TCR beta CDR3 regions. The HTBI primer set was used in a first-round RT-PCR of the TCR CDR3. Each CDR3 protein is one row after TCRdb ran MiXCR on the multiplex PCR reads. The sample carries roughly 570,000 distinct CDR3 sequences, around 46% recorded once.

The sample consisted of peripheral blood or thyroid tissue (not recorded which). The chain joins TRBV20-1 to TRBJ2-2; D is uncertain. The TCR originated in an adult woman with Graves' disease, either hyperthyroidism or ophthalmopathy (not recorded which). The CDR3 here is CSASLARGFLGELFF. The CDR3 coding sequence is TGCAGTGCTAGTCTGGCCAGAGGATTCCTCGGGGAGCTGTTTTTT.